These T cell receptor beta chains were read from a single sample in a study of early T cells in non-severe SARS-CoV-2 infection. TCRdb re-called the 5' RACE reads through MiXCR, storing one row per CDR3 protein. The sample lists some 77,000 distinct CDR3 sequences, less than 5.5% occurring once. The material was whole blood, obtained at baseline. The receptors come from an adult who was a healthcare worker with PCR-confirmed SARS-CoV-2 infection or an uninfected control (not recorded which). Both conserved end residues are part of each CDR3. The D gene is left open where the match is weak. The size of a clone is reported for some rows only, either as once, few or many, or as a class for expanded clones.

size,V,J,D,DNA,CDR3
few,TRBV9,TRBJ1-2,TRBD1,TGTGCCAGCAGTCGGGACAGAGGGAACTATGGCTACACCTTC,CASSRDRGNYGYTF
.,TRBV7-9,TRBJ2-6,.,TGTGCCAGCAGCTTAGCGGGAACAGGGTCTGGGGCCAACGTCCTGACTTTC,CASSLAGTGSGANVLTF
many,TRBV27,TRBJ2-6,TRBD1,TGTGCCAGCAGGACAGGGTCTGGGGCCAACGTCCTGACTTTC,CASRTGSGANVLTF
many,TRBV6-5,TRBJ1-4,.,TGTGCCAGCAGCGGTGGGAATGAAAAACTGTTTTTT,CASSGGNEKLFF
many,TRBV25-1,TRBJ1-1,TRBD1,TGTGCCAGCAGTGATCAGGGGGCCCGGACTGAAGCTTTCTTT,CASSDQGARTEAFF
many,TRBV12-3/TRBV12-4,TRBJ2-7,.,TGTGCCAGCAGTTTGGTCCACCTGGAGCAGTACTTC,CASSLVHLEQYF
.,TRBV5-1,TRBJ1-4,.,TGCGCCAGCAGCTTGCGGGGGGAACGTGAAAAACTGTTTTTT,CASSLRGEREKLFF
many,TRBV19,TRBJ2-2,.,TGTGCCAGTAGTAACCGGGACGGGAACACCGGGGAGCTGTTTTTT,CASSNRDGNTGELFF
many,TRBV28,TRBJ2-3,.,TGTGCCAGCAACACGAGGCAGGGCGCAGATACGCAGTATTTT,CASNTRQGADTQYF
many,TRBV7-2,TRBJ2-7,.,TGTGCCAGCAGCTTAGGCCCGCTAGATTACGAGCAGTACTTC,CASSLGPLDYEQYF
.,TRBV7-6,TRBJ1-4,.,TGTGCCAGCAGCTTAGGGCCGGGCTTCAATAATGAAAAACAGTTTTTT,CASSLGPGFNNEKQFF
many,TRBV20-1,TRBJ2-5,TRBD1,TGCAGTGCTAGGGAGGACAGGGGGGGAGAGACCCAGTACTTC,CSAREDRGGETQYF
many,TRBV5-1,TRBJ2-3,TRBD2,TGCGCCAGCAGCTTGGGGACTAGCGGCCCCGGAGGCACAGATACGCAGTATTTT,CASSLGTSGPGGTDTQYF
few,TRBV7-9,TRBJ1-4,.,TGTGCCAGCAGCTTACAGGGGTCTAATGAAAAACTGTTTTTT,CASSLQGSNEKLFF
many,TRBV3-1,TRBJ2-7,.,TGTGCCAGCAGCCAACTCTCCTACGAGCAGTACTTC,CASSQLSYEQYF
few,TRBV18,TRBJ1-2,.,TGTGCCAGCTCACCACTGAGGGATTCTAACTATGGCTACACCTTC,CASSPLRDSNYGYTF
.,TRBV11-1,TRBJ2-1,TRBD2,TGTGCCAGCAGATCAGATGTAGCGGGCTACAATGAGCAGTTCTTC,CASRSDVAGYNEQFF
few,TRBV7-6,TRBJ1-1,.,TGTGCCAGCAGCCCGGGACATCTGAACACTGAAGCTTTCTTT,CASSPGHLNTEAFF
many,TRBV2,TRBJ2-1,TRBD2,TGTGCCAGCAGTGAAGTAGGGACTACCATCGGTGAGCAGTTCTTC,CASSEVGTTIGEQFF
many,TRBV19,TRBJ1-2,TRBD1,TGTGCCACCAGGGACAGCGATAACTATGGCTACACCTTC,CATRDSDNYGYTF
few,TRBV5-6,TRBJ2-5,TRBD1,TGTGCCAGCAGCGAGCGACAGGGAAGGGTAGGAAACCGAGAGACCCAGTACTTC,CASSERQGRVGNRETQYF
.,TRBV29-1,TRBJ2-2,.,TGCAGCGTTGTGACGGGGGCTTTGAACACCGGGGAGCTGTTTTTT,CSVVTGALNTGELFF